The sample holds many counts of the clone carrying this TCR beta chain. From the 5' RACE reads, TCRdb called clonotypes with MiXCR, one entry per CDR3 protein. The sample includes 700,000 to 950,000 distinct CDR3 sequences, over 9% of them seen just once. With V trimmed by 6 bases and J by 10 bases, 9 bases remained unmatched. The CDR3 is made up of 14 amino acids. This entry belongs to a study of identical twins. Another study also made use of these data, one on yellow fever vaccine responses in identical twins. In that study: In identical twins, vaccine T cell responses appeared partly shared and partly individual.

The genes are TRBV12-3 or TRBV12-4 and TRBJ1-6; TRBD1 matches at 7 bases. The sequence derives from a woman under 30 in good health. Sequencing was carried out using PBMCs. CDR3 in amino acids: CASRMTGQGSPLHF. Here the CDR3 DNA reads TGTGCCAGCAGGATGACAGGGCAGGGGTCACCCCTCCACTTT.